These T cell receptor beta chains were read from a single sample in a study of tumor and adjacent non-tumor tissue in lung cancer. In TCRdb, the multiplex PCR reads were re-called with MiXCR into one record per CDR3 protein. The sample carries around 40,000 distinct CDR3 sequences, roughly 60% recorded once. The sequencing sample was made of distant non-tumor lung tissue. These receptors originate from a man in his forties or fifties with non-small cell lung cancer. The CDR3 runs from the conserved cysteine through the conserved F or W. D genes are given only for firm matches. A row's size may be missing; if present it is once, few, many or a size class.

j_call v_call d_call clone_size cdr3_nt cdr3_aa
TRBJ2-5 TRBV4-1 NA NA TGCGCCAGCAGTCAAATTTGGGCGGGAAACCAAGAGACCCAGTACTTC CASSQIWAGNQETQYF
TRBJ2-1 TRBV4-2 NA NA TGTGCCAGCATCCACAGCCTCCGTGACAGGTGCTACAATGAGCAGTTCTTC CASIHSLRDRCYNEQFF
TRBJ2-3 TRBV20-1 NA NA TGCAGTGCTAGCCCGGGACACGGCGCAGATACGCAGTATTTT CSASPGHGADTQYF
TRBJ2-3 TRBV11-2 NA NA TGTGCCTGCAGCTTAACCAGGGGGAGGACAGATACACAATATTTT CACSLTRGRTDTQYF
TRBJ1-4 TRBV6-1 NA NA TGTGTCAGCAGTGAAGGGCTCGGAGGGGGAGGGCATAAACTGTTTTTT CVSSEGLGGGGHKLFF
TRBJ2-1 TRBV7-9 NA NA TGTGTCAGCAGCTTAGGGGCCACCAGTAGGAATGAGCAGTTCTTC CVSSLGATSRNEQFF
TRBJ2-1 TRBV14 NA NA TGTGCCGGCAGCCAAGAAACGGGAGACGATGAGCAGTTCTTC CAGSQETGDDEQFF
TRBJ2-3 TRBV29-1 NA NA TGCAGCGTTGATGGCAAGAGCACAGATGCGCAGTATTTT CSVDGKSTDAQYF
TRBJ2-3 TRBV6-5 TRBD1 NA TGTGCCAGCAGTCCGGAGACAGGGGCTCGCACAGATACGTACTATTTT CASSPETGARTDTYYF
TRBJ2-4 TRBV20-1 TRBD2 few TGCAGTGCTAGTCCCCGACTAGCGGGAGTAGCCAAAAACATTCAGTACTTC CSASPRLAGVAKNIQYF
TRBJ1-4 TRBV4-1 NA many TGCGCCAGCAGCCCCACGGTTACGGTGTTTGGGCTTGAAAAACTGTTTTTT CASSPTVTVFGLEKLFF
TRBJ2-1 TRBV11-2 TRBD2 medium-sized TGTGCCAGCAGCACCGGGACTAGCGGGGGGGCCCAGGAGCAGTTCTTC CASSTGTSGGAQEQFF
TRBJ2-7 TRBV12-3/TRBV12-4 TRBD1 NA TGTGCCATCAAAGGAACGGGACAGGGGTCGACGTCGTACTTC CAIKGTGQGSTSYF
TRBJ2-2 TRBV30 TRBD1 few TGTGCCTATTCCGGGACAGGCGGCACCGGGGAGCTGTTTTTT CAYSGTGGTGELFF
TRBJ1-5 TRBV6-2/TRBV6-3 NA NA TGTGCCAACTCATATGGTCGAGATCATCCCCAGCATTTT CANSYGRDHPQHF
TRBJ1-3 TRBV5-6 NA NA TGTGCCAGCAGCTTTCAGGCGTACTCTGGAAACACCATATATTTT CASSFQAYSGNTIYF
TRBJ2-7 TRBV5-6 NA once TGTGCCAGCAGCTTGTGTTGGGGTGTCTACGGGCAGTACTTC CASSLCWGVYGQYF
TRBJ2-2 TRBV7-9 TRBD2 many TGTGCCAGCCAGGGACTAGCGGGCCTCCTGAACACCGGGGAGCTGTTTTTT CASQGLAGLLNTGELFF
TRBJ1-1 TRBV28 NA many TGTGCCAGCAGGAGGGACACCTTGGAAGCTTTCTTT CASRRDTLEAFF
TRBJ1-1 TRBV20-1 TRBD1 NA TGCAACCGGGACAGGGGGTTGGACACTGAAGCTTTCTTT CNRDRGLDTEAFF
TRBJ2-2 TRBV10-1 NA few TGCGCCAGCAATGGAGGGGTAAACACCGGGGAGCTGTTTTTT CASNGGVNTGELFF
TRBJ1-5 TRBV29-1 NA NA TGCAGCGTTGAAGGGATAGGAGATCAGCCCCAGCATTTT CSVEGIGDQPQHF
TRBJ2-5 TRBV20-1 TRBD2 NA TGCAGCGCTAGATTGAGCGGGAGAGGGATCCAGTACTTC CSARLSGRGIQYF
TRBJ2-1 TRBV6-5 NA NA TGTACCAGCAGTTCGGGGCAGGGGGGCTCCTACAATGAGCAGTTCTTC CTSSSGQGGSYNEQFF
TRBJ2-7 TRBV6-5 NA many TGTGCCAGCAGCCTCACCGGACGGAGCGAGCAGTACTTC CASSLTGRSEQYF
TRBJ2-5 TRBV10-3 TRBD1 NA TGTACCATCCGGGACAGGGATCGCGGCAGTCAAGAGACCCAGTACTTC CTIRDRDRGSQETQYF
TRBJ1-3 TRBV5-1 NA few TGCGCCAGCAGCTTGGGGGCAGGGACTGGAAACACCATATATTTT CASSLGAGTGNTIYF
TRBJ1-6 TRBV5-5 NA NA TGTGCAAGCAGCACAGTCGGGGAAACCTATAATTCAACCCTCCACTTT CASSTVGETYNSTLHF
TRBJ1-4 TRBV11-2 NA NA TGTGCCAGCAGCTTAGACAGGGTAAAGCTGCTTTTT CASSLDRVKLLF
TRBJ2-1 TRBV6-5 TRBD1 NA TGTGCCAGCAGTTCGGGACAGGGGGGCTCTTGCAATGAGCAGTTCTTC CASSSGQGGSCNEQFF
TRBJ2-1 TRBV6-2/TRBV6-3 NA once TGTGCCAGCAGTTCGGGAGCACAGGGGACCTACAACGAGCAGTTCTTC CASSSGAQGTYNEQFF
TRBJ2-7 TRBV30 NA few TGTGCCTGGAGTGTTGGGCAGGGGCCTCGCCACGAGCAGTACTTC CAWSVGQGPRHEQYF
TRBJ1-3 TRBV11-2 NA NA TGTGCCAGCAGACCTCATGGCAGCTCTGGAAACACCATATATTTT CASRPHGSSGNTIYF
TRBJ1-1 TRBV4-1 NA NA TGCGCCAGCAGCCAGGGGGACGGGACGGTGGAGACTGAAGCTTTCTTC CASSQGDGTVETEAFF
TRBJ2-3 TRBV20-1 TRBD2 few TGCAGTGCTAGAGGCCAGACTAGCCCGGTGGGACGTACGCAGTATTTT CSARGQTSPVGRTQYF
TRBJ2-1 TRBV30 NA NA TGTGCCTGGAGGACGGGGACGGTAGCACGTAATGAGCAGTTCTTC CAWRTGTVARNEQFF
TRBJ2-5 TRBV4-1 NA NA TGTGCCAGCAGCCGAGAAGGTGTCCGGCACTTC CASSREGVRHF
TRBJ2-3 TRBV12-3/TRBV12-4 NA once TGTGCCAACGGTTATTGGGTAGATACGCAGTATTTT CANGYWVDTQYF
TRBJ2-7 TRBV6-5 NA many TGTGCCAGCAGTTACTCAGTTGGGGGGAGTGCCTCCTACGAGCAGTACTTC CASSYSVGGSASYEQYF
TRBJ2-5 TRBV7-9 NA few TGTGCCAGCAGCCAAGGGGGAGAGGTGGAGACCCAGTACTTC CASSQGGEVETQYF
TRBJ2-7 TRBV6-1 NA NA TGTGCCAGCAGTACGGGTAGCACCTACGAACAGCACTTC CASSTGSTYEQHF
TRBJ1-2 TRBV5-4 NA many TGTGCCAGCAGCTTTAGGGGGGCCGGGGGCTACACCTTC CASSFRGAGGYTF